This entry is about one T cell receptor (beta chain). Its cognate antigen is unknown. TCRdb's copy holds only in-frame clones and misses some; the assay was immunoSEQ multiplex PCR. The sample lists about 9,600 clones; 70% to 90% were seen once. Tissue processing of the graft released intraepithelial and lamina propria lymphocytes from it. These data come from a study of graft-versus-host responses after intestinal transplantation. At the level of the study: Recipients had transplants, and these were multivisceral, liver-intestinal, or isolated intestinal. Induction using anti-thymocyte globulin, followed by tacrolimus and steroids for 3 to 4 years, was given to all recipients. Study-level results: Maximum circulating GvH clone levels tracked with early post-transplant HvG decreases. Investigators detected GvH clones in recipient marrow, with some emerging earlier in ileum or blood.

The CDR3 has 13 amino acids. Trimming pared 2 bases from V and 1 base from J, leaving 5 bases between. Germline lookup yields CDR1 KGHSH and CDR2 LQKENI. This sample comprised ileum tissue, obtained just over 700 days after intestinal transplantation. The clonotype was recovered from a human patient who received an intestinal transplant, so some T cells may come from the graft donor. The rearrangement joins TRBV18 to TRBJ1-2; D is uncertain. In DNA, the CDR3 is TGTGCCAGCTCACCAGGACTTAACTATGGCTACACCTTC. Its protein is CASSPGLNYGYTF.